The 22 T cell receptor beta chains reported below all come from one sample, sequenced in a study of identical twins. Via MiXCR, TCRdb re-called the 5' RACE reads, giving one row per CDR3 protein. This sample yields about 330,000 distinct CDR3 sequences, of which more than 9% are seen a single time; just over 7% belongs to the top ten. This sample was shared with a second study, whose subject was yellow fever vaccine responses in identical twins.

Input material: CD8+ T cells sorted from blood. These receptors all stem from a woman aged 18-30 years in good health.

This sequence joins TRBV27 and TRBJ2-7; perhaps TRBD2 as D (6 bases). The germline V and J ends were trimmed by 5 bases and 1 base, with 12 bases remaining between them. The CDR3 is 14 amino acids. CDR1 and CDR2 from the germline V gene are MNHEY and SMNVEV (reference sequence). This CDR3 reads CASSRAGPSYEQYF. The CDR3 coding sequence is TGTGCCAGCAGTCGTGCGGGACCTTCCTACGAGCAGTACTTC.

In nucleotides, the CDR3 is TGTGCCAGCAGCAACGGGGGCGCCTACAATGAGCAGTTCTTC. Translation: CASSNGGAYNEQFF. The chain is built from TRBV9 and TRBJ2-1, with D perhaps matching TRBD1 or TRBD2 (6 bases each). The germline V and J ends were trimmed by 4 bases and 2 bases, with 10 bases remaining between them. Per germline, CDR1 SGDLS and CDR2 YYNGEE. The length of the CDR3 is 14 residues.

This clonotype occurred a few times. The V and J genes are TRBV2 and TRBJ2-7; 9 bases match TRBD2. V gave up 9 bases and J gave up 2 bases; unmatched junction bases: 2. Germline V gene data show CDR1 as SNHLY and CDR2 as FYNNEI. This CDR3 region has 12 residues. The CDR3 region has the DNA TGTGCCAGTCGCGGGAGGGCCTACGAGCAGTACTTC. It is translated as CASRGRAYEQYF.

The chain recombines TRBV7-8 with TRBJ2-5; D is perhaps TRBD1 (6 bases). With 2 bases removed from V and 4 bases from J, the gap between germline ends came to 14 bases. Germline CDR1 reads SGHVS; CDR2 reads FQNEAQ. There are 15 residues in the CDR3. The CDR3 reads CASSLTPGVGETQYF. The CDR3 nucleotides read TGTGCCAGCAGCTTAACCCCAGGGGTCGGAGAGACCCAGTACTTC.

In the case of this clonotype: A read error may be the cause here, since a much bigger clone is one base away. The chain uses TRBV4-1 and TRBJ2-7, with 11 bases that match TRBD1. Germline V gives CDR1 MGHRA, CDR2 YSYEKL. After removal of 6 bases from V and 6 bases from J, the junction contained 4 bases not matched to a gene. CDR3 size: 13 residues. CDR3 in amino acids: CASRGQGAPEQYF. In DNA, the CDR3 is TGCGCCAGCAGAGGACAGGGGGCGCCCGAGCAGTACTTC.

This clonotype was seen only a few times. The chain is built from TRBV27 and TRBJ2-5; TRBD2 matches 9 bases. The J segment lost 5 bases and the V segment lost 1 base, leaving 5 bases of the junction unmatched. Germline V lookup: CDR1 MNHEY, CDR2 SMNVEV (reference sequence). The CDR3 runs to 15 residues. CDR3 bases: TGTGCCAGCAGTTTATACGCGGGAGGGATCGAGACCCAGTACTTC. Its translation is CASSLYAGGIETQYF.

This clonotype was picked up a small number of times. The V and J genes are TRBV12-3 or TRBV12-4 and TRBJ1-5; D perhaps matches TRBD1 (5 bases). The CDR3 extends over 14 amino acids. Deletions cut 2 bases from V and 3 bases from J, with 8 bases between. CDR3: CASSLWGTNQPQHF. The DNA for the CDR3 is TGTGCCAGCAGTTTATGGGGGACCAATCAGCCCCAGCATTTT.

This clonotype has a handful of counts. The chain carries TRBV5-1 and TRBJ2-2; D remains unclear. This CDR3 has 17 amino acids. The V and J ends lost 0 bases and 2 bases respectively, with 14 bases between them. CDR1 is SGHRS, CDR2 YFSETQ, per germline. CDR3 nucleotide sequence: TGCGCCAGCAGCTTGGAAGCTCCACGGGTCAACACCGGGGAGCTGTTTTTT. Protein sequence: CASSLEAPRVNTGELFF.

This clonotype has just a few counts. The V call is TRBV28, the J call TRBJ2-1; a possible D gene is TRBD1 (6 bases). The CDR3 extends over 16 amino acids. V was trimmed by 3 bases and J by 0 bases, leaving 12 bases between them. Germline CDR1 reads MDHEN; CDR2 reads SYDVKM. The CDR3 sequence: CASSFWTAYSYNEQFF. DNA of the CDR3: TGTGCCAGCAGTTTCTGGACAGCTTACTCCTACAATGAGCAGTTCTTC.

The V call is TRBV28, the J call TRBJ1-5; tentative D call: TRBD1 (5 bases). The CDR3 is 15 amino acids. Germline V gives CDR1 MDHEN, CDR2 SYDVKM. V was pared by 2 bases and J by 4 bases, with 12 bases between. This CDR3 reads CASSLVYRSNQPQHF. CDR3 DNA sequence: TGTGCCAGCAGTTTAGTTTACAGGTCGAATCAGCCCCAGCATTTT.

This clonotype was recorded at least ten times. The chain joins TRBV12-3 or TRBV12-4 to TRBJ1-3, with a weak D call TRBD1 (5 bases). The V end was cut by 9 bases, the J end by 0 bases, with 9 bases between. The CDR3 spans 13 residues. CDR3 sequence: CARRQYSGNTIYF. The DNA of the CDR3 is TGTGCCAGACGACAGTACTCTGGAAACACCATATATTTT.

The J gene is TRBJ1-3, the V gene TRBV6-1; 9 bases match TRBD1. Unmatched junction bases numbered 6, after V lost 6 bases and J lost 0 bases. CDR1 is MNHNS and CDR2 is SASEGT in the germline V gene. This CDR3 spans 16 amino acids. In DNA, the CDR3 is TGTGCCAGCAGAACCGGGACAGGGAACTCTGGAAACACCATATATTTT. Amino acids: CASRTGTGNSGNTIYF.

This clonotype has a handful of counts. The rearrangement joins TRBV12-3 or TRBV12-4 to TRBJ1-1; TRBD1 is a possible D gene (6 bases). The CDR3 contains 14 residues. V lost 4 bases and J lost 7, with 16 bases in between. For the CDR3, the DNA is TGTGCCAGCAGTTCTGCGGGGGGCGGAGGTGAAGCTTTCTTT. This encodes CASSSAGGGGEAFF.

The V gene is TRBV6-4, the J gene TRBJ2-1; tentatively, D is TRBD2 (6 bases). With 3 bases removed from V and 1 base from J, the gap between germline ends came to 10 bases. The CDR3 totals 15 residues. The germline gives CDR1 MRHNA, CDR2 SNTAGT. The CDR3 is CASSEGTLSYNEQFF. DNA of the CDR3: TGTGCCAGCAGTGAAGGGACTTTATCCTACAATGAGCAGTTCTTC.

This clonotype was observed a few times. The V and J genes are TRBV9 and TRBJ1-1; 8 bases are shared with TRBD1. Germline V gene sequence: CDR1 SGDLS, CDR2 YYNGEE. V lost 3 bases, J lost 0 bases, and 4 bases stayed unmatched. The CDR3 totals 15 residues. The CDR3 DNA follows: TGTGCCAGCAGCGCCTTGGACAGGGTGAACACTGAAGCTTTCTTT. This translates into CASSALDRVNTEAFF.

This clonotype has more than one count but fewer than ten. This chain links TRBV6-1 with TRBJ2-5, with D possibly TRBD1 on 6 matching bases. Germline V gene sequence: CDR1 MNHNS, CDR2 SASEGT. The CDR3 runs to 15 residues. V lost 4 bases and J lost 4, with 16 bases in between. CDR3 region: CASSVRGSRGETQYF. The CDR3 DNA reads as TGTGCCAGCAGTGTCAGGGGCAGTAGGGGAGAGACCCAGTACTTC.

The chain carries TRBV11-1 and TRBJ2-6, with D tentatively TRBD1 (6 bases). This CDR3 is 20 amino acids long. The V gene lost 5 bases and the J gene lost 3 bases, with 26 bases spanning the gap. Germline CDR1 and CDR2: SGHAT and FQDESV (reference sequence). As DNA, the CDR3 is TGTGCCAGCAGCCTATCCCCGTGGGGCAGGGGATTCCGTGGGGCCAACGTCCTGACTTTC. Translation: CASSLSPWGRGFRGANVLTF.

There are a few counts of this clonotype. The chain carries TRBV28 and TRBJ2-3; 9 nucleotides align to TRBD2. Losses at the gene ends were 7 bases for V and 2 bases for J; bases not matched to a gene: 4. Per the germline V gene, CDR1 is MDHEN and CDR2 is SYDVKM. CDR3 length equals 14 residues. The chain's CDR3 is CASNRLADTDTQYF. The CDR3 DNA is TGTGCCAGCAACCGACTAGCGGACACAGATACGCAGTATTTT.

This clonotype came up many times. The CDR3 spells CASSVAGAGGTEAFF. Written as DNA, the CDR3 is TGTGCCAGCAGCGTAGCCGGGGCAGGGGGAACTGAAGCTTTCTTT. This sequence joins TRBV9 and TRBJ1-1; 7 nucleotides agree with TRBD1. V was pared by 0 bases and J by 5 bases, with 7 bases of the junction left unmatched. Germline assignment: CDR1 SGDLS and CDR2 YYNGEE. The CDR3 is 15 amino acids.

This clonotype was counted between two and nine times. The CDR3 DNA sequence: TGCAGTGCTCGAGCGGGAGCCGATAACGAGCAGTACTTC. It translates to CSARAGADNEQYF. The V and J genes are TRBV20-1 and TRBJ2-7; 8 bases align to TRBD2. V lost 5 bases and J lost 5; bases outside the gene matches: 8. The CDR3 covers 13 residues. Germline values: CDR1 DFQATT, CDR2 SNEGSKA (reference sequence).

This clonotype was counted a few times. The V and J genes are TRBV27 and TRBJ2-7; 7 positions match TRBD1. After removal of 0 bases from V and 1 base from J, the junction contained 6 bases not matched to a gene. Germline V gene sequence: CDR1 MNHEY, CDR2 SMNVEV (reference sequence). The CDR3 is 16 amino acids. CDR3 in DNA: TGTGCCAGCAGTTTATCGTGGGGACAGTATTCCTACGAGCAGTACTTC. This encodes CASSLSWGQYSYEQYF.

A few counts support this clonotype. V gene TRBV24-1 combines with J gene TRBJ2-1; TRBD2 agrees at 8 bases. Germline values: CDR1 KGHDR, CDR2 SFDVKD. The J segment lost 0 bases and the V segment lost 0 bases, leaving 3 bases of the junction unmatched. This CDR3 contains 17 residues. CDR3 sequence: CATSDLVAGPSYNEQFF. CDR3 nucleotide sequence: TGTGCCACCAGTGATTTGGTAGCGGGACCCTCCTACAATGAGCAGTTCTTC.